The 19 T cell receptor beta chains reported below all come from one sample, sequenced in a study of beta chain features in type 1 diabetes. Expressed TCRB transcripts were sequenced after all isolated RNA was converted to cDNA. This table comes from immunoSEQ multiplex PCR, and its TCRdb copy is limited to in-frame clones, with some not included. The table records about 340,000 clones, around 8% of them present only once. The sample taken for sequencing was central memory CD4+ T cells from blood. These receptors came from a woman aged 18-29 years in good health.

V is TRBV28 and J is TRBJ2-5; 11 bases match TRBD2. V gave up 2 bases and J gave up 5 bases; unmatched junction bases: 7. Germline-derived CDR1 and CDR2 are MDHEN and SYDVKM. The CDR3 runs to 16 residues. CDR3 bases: TGTGCCAGCAGTTTAATCAAGACTAGCGGGAAGGAGACCCAGTACTTC. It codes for CASSLIKTSGKETQYF.

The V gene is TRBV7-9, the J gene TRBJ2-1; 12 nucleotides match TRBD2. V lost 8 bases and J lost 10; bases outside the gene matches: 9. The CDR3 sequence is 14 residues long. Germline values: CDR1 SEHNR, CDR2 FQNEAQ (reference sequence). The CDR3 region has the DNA TGTGCCAGCCGCGGGCTAGCGGGAGGGTGGGAGCAGTTCTTC. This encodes CASRGLAGGWEQFF.

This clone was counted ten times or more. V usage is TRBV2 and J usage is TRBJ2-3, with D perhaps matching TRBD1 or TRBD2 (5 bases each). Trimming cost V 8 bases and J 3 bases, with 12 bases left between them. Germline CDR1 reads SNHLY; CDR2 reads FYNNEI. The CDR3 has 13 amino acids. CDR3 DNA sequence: TGTGCCAGCTGGGGGTATACTACAGATACGCAGTATTTT. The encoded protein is CASWGYTTDTQYF.

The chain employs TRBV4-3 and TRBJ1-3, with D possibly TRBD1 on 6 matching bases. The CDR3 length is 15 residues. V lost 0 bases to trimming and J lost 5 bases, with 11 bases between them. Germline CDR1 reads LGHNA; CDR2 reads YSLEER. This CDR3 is CASSQEPGDRNTIYF. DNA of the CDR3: TGCGCCAGCAGCCAAGAGCCAGGGGATCGAAACACCATATATTTT.

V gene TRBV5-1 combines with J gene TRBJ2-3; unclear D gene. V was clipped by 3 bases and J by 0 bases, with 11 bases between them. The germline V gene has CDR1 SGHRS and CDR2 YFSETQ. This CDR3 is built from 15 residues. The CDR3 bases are TGCGCCAGCAGCTCGCCTTCTTTCAGCACAGATACGCAGTATTTT. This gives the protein CASSSPSFSTDTQYF. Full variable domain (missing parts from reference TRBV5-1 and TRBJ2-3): KAGVTQTPRYLIKTRGQQVTLSCSPISGHRSVSWYQQTPGQGLQFLFEYFSETQRNKGNFPGRFSGRQFSNSRSEMNVSTLELGDSALYLCASSSPSFSTDTQYFGPGTRLTVL.

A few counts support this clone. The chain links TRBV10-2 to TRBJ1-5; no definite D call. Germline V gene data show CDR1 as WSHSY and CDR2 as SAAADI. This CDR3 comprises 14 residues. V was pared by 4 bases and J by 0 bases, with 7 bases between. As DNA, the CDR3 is TGCGCCAGCAGTGCCGACAATAGCAATCAGCCCCAGCATTTT. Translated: CASSADNSNQPQHF.

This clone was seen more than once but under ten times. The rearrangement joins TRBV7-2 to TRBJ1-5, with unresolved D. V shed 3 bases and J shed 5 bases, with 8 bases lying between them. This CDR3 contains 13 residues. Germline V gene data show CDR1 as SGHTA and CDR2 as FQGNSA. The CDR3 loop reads CASSLLEDQPQHF. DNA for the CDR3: TGTGCCAGCAGCTTGTTAGAGGATCAGCCCCAGCATTTT.

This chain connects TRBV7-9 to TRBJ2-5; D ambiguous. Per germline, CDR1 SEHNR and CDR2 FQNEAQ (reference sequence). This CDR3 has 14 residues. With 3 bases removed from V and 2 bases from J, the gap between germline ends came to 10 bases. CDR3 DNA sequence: TGTGCCAGCAGCTTCGGAGTGGGGCAAGAGACCCAGTACTTC. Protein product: CASSFGVGQETQYF.

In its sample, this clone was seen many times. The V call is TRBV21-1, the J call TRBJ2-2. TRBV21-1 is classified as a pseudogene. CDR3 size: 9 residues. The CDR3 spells CARAGELFF. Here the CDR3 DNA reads TGTGCCAGGGCCGGGGAGCTGTTTTTT.

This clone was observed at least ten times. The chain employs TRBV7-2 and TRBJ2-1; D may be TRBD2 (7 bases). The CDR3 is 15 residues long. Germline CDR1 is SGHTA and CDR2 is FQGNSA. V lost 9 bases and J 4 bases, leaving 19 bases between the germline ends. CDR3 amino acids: CASNRGAYLYNEQFF. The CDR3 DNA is TGTGCCAGTAATCGGGGGGCCTATCTGTACAATGAGCAGTTCTTC. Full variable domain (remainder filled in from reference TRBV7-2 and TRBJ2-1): GAGVSQSPSNKVTEKGKDVELRCDPISGHTALYWYRQSLGQGLEFLIYFQGNSAPDKSGLPSDRFSAERTGGSVSTLTIQRTQQEDSAVYLCASNRGAYLYNEQFFGPGTRLTVL.

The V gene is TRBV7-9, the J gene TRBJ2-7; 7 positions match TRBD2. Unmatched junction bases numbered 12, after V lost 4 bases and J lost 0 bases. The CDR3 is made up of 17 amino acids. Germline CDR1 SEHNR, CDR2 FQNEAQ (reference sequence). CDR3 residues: CASSSRRTSSNSYEQYF. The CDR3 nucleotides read TGTGCCAGCAGCTCACGAAGGACTAGTTCCAACTCCTACGAGCAGTACTTC.

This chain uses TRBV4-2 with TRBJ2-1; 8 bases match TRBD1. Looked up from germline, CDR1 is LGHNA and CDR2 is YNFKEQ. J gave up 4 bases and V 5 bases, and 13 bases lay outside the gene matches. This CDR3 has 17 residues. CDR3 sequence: CASSLGAGGARYNEQFF. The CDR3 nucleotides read TGTGCCAGCAGCTTGGGGGCAGGGGGCGCCCGTTACAATGAGCAGTTCTTC.

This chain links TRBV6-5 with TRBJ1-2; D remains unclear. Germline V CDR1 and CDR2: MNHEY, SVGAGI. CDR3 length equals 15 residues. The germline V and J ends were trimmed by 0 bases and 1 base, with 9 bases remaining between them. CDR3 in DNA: TGTGCCAGCAGTTACTCGAGCAGAGATAACTATGGCTACACCTTC. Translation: CASSYSSRDNYGYTF.

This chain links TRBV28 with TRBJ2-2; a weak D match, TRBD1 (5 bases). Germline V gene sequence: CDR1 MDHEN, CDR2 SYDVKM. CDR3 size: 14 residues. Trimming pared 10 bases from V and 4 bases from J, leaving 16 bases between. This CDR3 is CATIQGFATGELFF. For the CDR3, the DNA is TGTGCCACTATCCAGGGCTTCGCCACCGGGGAGCTGTTTTTT.

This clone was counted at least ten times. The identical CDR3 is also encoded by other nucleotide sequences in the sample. The CDR3 region has the DNA TGTGCCAGCAGCCAGACCGACACGAACACTGAAGCTTTCTTT. Protein sequence: CASSQTDTNTEAFF. This chain uses TRBV7-2 with TRBJ1-1; the D is unclear. The CDR3 covers 14 residues. Germline CDR1 reads SGHTA; CDR2 reads FQGNSA. Trimming left V 5 bases short and J 1 base short, with 11 bases between.

CDR3: CASSLASAETQYF. The CDR3 DNA is TGTGCCAGCAGCTTAGCTAGTGCCGAGACCCAGTACTTC. The chain is built from TRBV7-8 and TRBJ2-5; D remains unclear. Germline V CDR1 and CDR2: SGHVS, FQNEAQ. V was shortened by 0 bases and J by 5 bases, with 7 bases between the two germline ends. The CDR3 consists of 13 residues.

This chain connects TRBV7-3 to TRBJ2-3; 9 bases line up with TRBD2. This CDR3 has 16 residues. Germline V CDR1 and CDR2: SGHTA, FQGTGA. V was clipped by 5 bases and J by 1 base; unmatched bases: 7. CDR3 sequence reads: CASSPRSSGGTDTQYF. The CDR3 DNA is TGTGCCAGCAGCCCCCGTTCTAGCGGGGGCACAGATACGCAGTATTTT.

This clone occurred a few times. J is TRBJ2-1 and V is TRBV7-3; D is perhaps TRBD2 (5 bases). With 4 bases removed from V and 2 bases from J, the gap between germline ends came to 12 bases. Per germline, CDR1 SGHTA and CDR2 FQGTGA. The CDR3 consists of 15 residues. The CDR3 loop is CASSSSIATYNEQFF. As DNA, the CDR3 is TGTGCCAGCAGCTCATCAATAGCGACCTACAATGAGCAGTTCTTC. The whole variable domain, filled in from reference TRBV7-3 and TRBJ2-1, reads GAGVSQTPSNKVTEKGKYVELRCDPISGHTALYWYRQSLGQGPEFLIYFQGTGAADDSGLPNDRFFAVRPEGSVSTLKIQRTERGDSAVYLCASSSSIATYNEQFFGPGTRLTVL.

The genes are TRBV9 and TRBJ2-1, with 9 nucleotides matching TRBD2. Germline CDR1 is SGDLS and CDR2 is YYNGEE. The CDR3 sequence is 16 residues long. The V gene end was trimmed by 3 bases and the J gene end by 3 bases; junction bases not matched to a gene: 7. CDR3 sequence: CASSAEGLALYNEQFF. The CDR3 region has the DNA TGTGCCAGCAGCGCGGAAGGACTAGCGCTCTACAATGAGCAGTTCTTC.